This is a list of T cell receptor beta chains from one sample in a study of T cell repertoires in cytomegalovirus infection. TCRdb ran MiXCR on the reads and lists one entry per CDR3 protein. The sample carries 450,000 to 650,000 distinct CDR3 sequences, around 27% recorded once. Sequencing was carried out using PBMCs. These receptors all stem from a human donor in good health (CMV status not recorded). Some clones in this sample may be carry-over from other donors' samples. CDR3s include the opening cysteine and the closing phenylalanine or tryptophan. A D gene is named only where the DNA matches it firmly. Size tells how often a clone was seen (once, few, many) or the class of an expanded clone, and some rows leave it out.

d_gene: .; v_gene: TRBV29-1; j_gene: TRBJ2-3; abundance: .; CDR3aa: CSVDRLSTDTQYF; CDR3nt: TGCAGCGTTGATAGACTTAGCACAGATACGCAGTATTTT
d_gene: .; v_gene: TRBV7-2; j_gene: TRBJ1-5; abundance: many; CDR3aa: CASSLVSEPQHF; CDR3nt: TGTGCCAGCAGCTTAGTGTCGGAGCCCCAGCATTTT
d_gene: TRBD2; v_gene: TRBV10-3; j_gene: TRBJ2-3; abundance: .; CDR3aa: CARAAGGGADTQYF; CDR3nt: TGTGCCAGAGCAGCGGGAGGGGGGGCAGATACGCAGTATTTT
d_gene: .; v_gene: TRBV10-3; j_gene: TRBJ1-1; abundance: .; CDR3aa: CAISESREVTEAFF; CDR3nt: TGTGCCATCAGTGAGTCGCGCGAAGTGACTGAAGCTTTCTTT
d_gene: TRBD2; v_gene: TRBV5-6; j_gene: TRBJ2-5; abundance: .; CDR3aa: CASSTRLAGGIETQYF; CDR3nt: TGTGCCAGCAGCACCCGACTAGCGGGGGGGATTGAGACCCAGTACTTC
d_gene: .; v_gene: TRBV5-4; j_gene: TRBJ2-2; abundance: .; CDR3aa: CASSLDLKGTGELFF; CDR3nt: TGTGCCAGCAGCTTAGACTTGAAGGGCACCGGGGAGCTGTTTTTT
d_gene: .; v_gene: TRBV11-3; j_gene: TRBJ1-1; abundance: .; CDR3aa: CASSLQQGLHTEAFF; CDR3nt: TGTGCCAGCAGCCTTCAACAGGGTTTACACACTGAAGCTTTCTTT
d_gene: .; v_gene: TRBV7-2; j_gene: TRBJ1-2; abundance: many; CDR3aa: CASSLGSTYGYTF; CDR3nt: TGTGCCAGCAGCTTAGGCAGCACCTATGGCTACACCTTC
d_gene: TRBD2; v_gene: TRBV28; j_gene: TRBJ2-1; abundance: .; CDR3aa: CASSLSSAGGPRNEQFF; CDR3nt: TGTGCCAGCAGTTTATCATCTGCGGGAGGGCCTCGGAATGAGCAGTTCTTC
d_gene: .; v_gene: TRBV20-1; j_gene: TRBJ1-2; abundance: few; CDR3aa: CSARRDRSSYGYTF; CDR3nt: TGCAGTGCTCGCCGGGACCGTTCCTCCTATGGCTACACCTTC
d_gene: .; v_gene: TRBV5-8; j_gene: TRBJ2-2; abundance: .; CDR3aa: CASSGGTVITGELFF; CDR3nt: TGTGCCAGCAGCGGGGGGACGGTGATCACCGGGGAGCTGTTTTTT
d_gene: TRBD2; v_gene: TRBV28; j_gene: TRBJ2-1; abundance: few; CDR3aa: CASSRAGVVGGEQFF; CDR3nt: TGTGCCAGCAGTAGAGCGGGAGTAGTGGGGGGTGAGCAGTTCTTC
d_gene: .; v_gene: TRBV4-1; j_gene: TRBJ1-1; abundance: .; CDR3aa: CASSLLVQANTEAFF; CDR3nt: TGCGCCAGCAGCCTTTTGGTACAGGCGAACACTGAAGCTTTCTTT
d_gene: .; v_gene: TRBV7-2; j_gene: TRBJ2-7; abundance: many; CDR3aa: CASSSQGEGVYEQYF; CDR3nt: TGTGCCAGCAGCTCTCAAGGGGAGGGGGTCTACGAGCAGTACTTC
d_gene: TRBD2; v_gene: TRBV7-6; j_gene: TRBJ2-7; abundance: many; CDR3aa: CASSPGLAGRDYEQYF; CDR3nt: TGTGCCAGCAGCCCGGGACTAGCGGGAAGGGACTACGAGCAGTACTTC
d_gene: .; v_gene: TRBV24-1; j_gene: TRBJ2-1; abundance: few; CDR3aa: CATSDPGQYNEQFF; CDR3nt: TGTGCCACCAGTGATCCCGGACAGTACAATGAGCAGTTCTTC
d_gene: TRBD1; v_gene: TRBV7-8; j_gene: TRBJ1-1; abundance: many; CDR3aa: CASSLGDRGYTEAFF; CDR3nt: TGTGCCAGCAGCTTAGGAGACAGGGGCTACACTGAAGCTTTCTTT
d_gene: .; v_gene: TRBV11-2; j_gene: TRBJ1-4; abundance: few; CDR3aa: CASSQGSFATNEKLFF; CDR3nt: TGTGCCAGCAGCCAGGGCAGCTTTGCAACTAATGAAAAACTGTTTTTT
d_gene: TRBD1; v_gene: TRBV7-2; j_gene: TRBJ1-1; abundance: many; CDR3aa: CASSLDGTGPQEAFF; CDR3nt: TGTGCCAGCAGCTTAGATGGGACAGGCCCCCAAGAAGCTTTCTTT
d_gene: .; v_gene: TRBV19; j_gene: TRBJ1-1; abundance: .; CDR3aa: CASSMEGILPAFF; CDR3nt: TGTGCCAGTAGTATGGAGGGAATTCTCCCAGCTTTCTTT
d_gene: .; v_gene: TRBV12-3/TRBV12-4; j_gene: TRBJ2-5; abundance: .; CDR3aa: CASSSGADGTQYF; CDR3nt: TGTGCCAGCAGTTCCGGGGCGGACGGGACCCAGTACTTC
d_gene: TRBD2; v_gene: TRBV12-3/TRBV12-4; j_gene: TRBJ2-3; abundance: .; CDR3aa: CASSPPGLAGFTDTQYF; CDR3nt: TGTGCCAGCAGTCCCCCGGGGCTAGCGGGATTCACAGATACGCAGTATTTT
d_gene: .; v_gene: TRBV20-1; j_gene: TRBJ1-3; abundance: few; CDR3aa: CSAEGAGNTIYF; CDR3nt: TGCAGTGCAGAGGGGGCTGGAAACACCATATATTTT
d_gene: .; v_gene: TRBV5-1; j_gene: TRBJ2-5; abundance: .; CDR3aa: CASSLGPRGGETQYF; CDR3nt: TGCGCCAGCAGCCTGGGACCCCGCGGCGGAGAGACCCAGTACTTC
d_gene: .; v_gene: TRBV10-3; j_gene: TRBJ1-6; abundance: few; CDR3aa: CAIRHRDVDSPLHF; CDR3nt: TGTGCCATCAGGCACCGGGACGTGGATTCACCCCTCCACTTT
d_gene: TRBD1; v_gene: TRBV4-3; j_gene: TRBJ1-6; abundance: few; CDR3aa: CASSHSGQGLNSPLHF; CDR3nt: TGCGCCAGCAGCCATTCCGGACAGGGACTTAATTCACCCCTCCACTTT
d_gene: .; v_gene: TRBV7-9; j_gene: TRBJ1-5; abundance: .; CDR3aa: CATWGGHSYSNQPQHF; CDR3nt: TGTGCCACCTGGGGGGGACATTCCTATAGCAATCAGCCCCAGCATTTT
d_gene: .; v_gene: TRBV12-3/TRBV12-4; j_gene: TRBJ1-1; abundance: .; CDR3aa: CASSQREAEAFF; CDR3nt: TGTGCCAGCAGTCAACGGGAGGCCGAAGCTTTCTTT